This entry is about one T cell receptor beta chain. The data were taken from a study of cytomegalovirus exposure and HLA in healthy donors. At the level of the study: Genotyping of roughly 400 donors showed that around 85% belonged to the Caucasian-associated ancestry cluster.

Vbeta (60) and Jbeta (13) primers were used in the PCR. The data were produced by immunoSEQ multiplex PCR, yet TCRdb's version contains in-frame clones alone and is incomplete. This sample has approximately 220,000 clones; 60% to 80% occur once, and the top ten carry 1.5% to 2%. The receptor was derived from a woman in her twenties or thirties in good health and CMV-seronegative. The sequenced sample was PBMCs.

This CDR3 is CASLPDRNTEAFF. CDR3 DNA: TGTGCCAGCTTACCTGACAGGAACACTGAAGCTTTCTTT. This chain uses TRBV19 with TRBJ1-1; the D gene is possibly TRBD1 (5 bases). Germline loops: CDR1 LNHDA, CDR2 SQIVND (reference sequence). The CDR3 consists of 13 residues. Trimming stripped 9 bases from V and 1 base from J, with 12 bases between.